The clone carrying this TCR beta chain occurred many times. This record belongs to a study of CD8 T cells in ankylosing spondylitis. The CDR3 spans 10 residues. Germline assignment: CDR1 MNHNY and CDR2 SVGAGI (reference sequence). V lost 8 bases, J lost 1 base, and 2 bases lay in between. In TCRdb, the 5' RACE reads were re-called with MiXCR into one record per CDR3 protein. The sample has around 150,000 distinct CDR3 sequences; around 42% are singletons. Source material: synovial fluid, either unsorted or a sorted T cell fraction (not recorded which). This clonotype originated in a male donor with ankylosing spondylitis. V is TRBV6-6 and J is TRBJ1-1, with unresolved D. CDR3 bases: TGTGCCAGCCAGAACACTGAAGCTTTCTTT. This codes for CASQNTEAFF.